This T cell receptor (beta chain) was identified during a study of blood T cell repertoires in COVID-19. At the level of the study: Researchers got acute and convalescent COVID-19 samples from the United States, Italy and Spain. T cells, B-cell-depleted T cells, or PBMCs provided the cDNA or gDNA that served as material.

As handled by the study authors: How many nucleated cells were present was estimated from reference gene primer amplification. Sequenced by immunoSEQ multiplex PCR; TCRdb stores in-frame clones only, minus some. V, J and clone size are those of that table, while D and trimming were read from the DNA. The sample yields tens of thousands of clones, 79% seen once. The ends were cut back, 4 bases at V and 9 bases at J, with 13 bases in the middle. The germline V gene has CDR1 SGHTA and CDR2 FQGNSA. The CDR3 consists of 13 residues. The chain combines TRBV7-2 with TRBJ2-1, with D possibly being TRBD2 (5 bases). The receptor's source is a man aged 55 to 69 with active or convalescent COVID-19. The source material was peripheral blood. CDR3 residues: CASSSTPGSEQFF. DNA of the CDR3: TGTGCCAGCAGCTCCACCCCGGGAAGTGAGCAGTTCTTC.